The rows below give T cell receptor beta chains drawn from one sample of a study of human T cells and chemical hapten exposure. TCRdb fed the RACE reads into MiXCR, producing one record per CDR3 protein. The sample yields tens of thousands of distinct CDR3 sequences, roughly 9% seen once. The sequencing here drew on whole blood, taken in connection with sensitization to the hapten diphenylcyclopropenone (DPC). These receptors were collected from a woman aged 25 to 39 with alopecia areata. Some clones in this sample may be carry-over from other donors' samples. The CDR3 runs from the conserved cysteine through the conserved F or W. The D gene is left open where the match is weak. Size is stated for part of the rows, as once, few or many counts, or as a class when the clone is expanded.

>15|TRBV7-2|TRBJ2-3|NA|few
CASSLAGTVTDTQYF
TGTGCCAGCAGCTTAGCGGGGACTGTCACAGATACGCAGTATTTT
>15|TRBV7-2|TRBJ2-7|TRBD2|many
CASSDSGYLSYEQYF
TGTGCCAGCAGCGATAGCGGGTATCTCTCCTACGAGCAGTACTTC
>13|TRBV7-4|TRBJ2-2|NA|NA
CASSGPYTGELFF
TGTGCCAGCAGCGGGCCTTACACCGGGGAGCTGTTTTTT
>10|TRBV29-1|TRBJ1-1|NA|many
CSVGVREAFF
TGCAGCGTTGGGGTCCGTGAAGCTTTCTTT
>16|TRBV9|TRBJ1-1|TRBD1|many
CASSAHAGDSFTEAFF
TGTGCCAGCAGCGCCCACGCCGGGGACAGTTTTACTGAAGCTTTCTTT
>15|TRBV4-3|TRBJ2-7|NA|NA
CASSQDPGDSYEQYF
TGCGCCAGCAGCCAAGATCCCGGGGACTCCTACGAGCAGTACTTC
>15|TRBV7-9|TRBJ2-1|NA|NA
CASSLGKDPRLKWFF
TGTGCCAGCAGCTTAGGTAAAGACCCCCGGTTGAAATGGTTCTTC
>14|TRBV11-2|TRBJ1-1|NA|many
CASSLARKAAEAFF
TGTGCCAGCAGCTTAGCGCGGAAGGCGGCTGAAGCTTTCTTT
>11|TRBV29-1|TRBJ2-7|NA|many
CSSARGSEQYF
TGCAGTTCGGCTAGGGGCTCCGAGCAGTACTTC
>15|TRBV9|TRBJ1-2|NA|few
CASSVAPGTNYGYTF
TGTGCCAGCAGCGTAGCCCCAGGGACTAACTATGGCTACACCTTC
>18|TRBV7-2|TRBJ2-6|NA|few
CASSLAGPRKSGANVLTF
TGTGCCAGCAGCTTAGCGGGGCCCCGTAAATCCGGGGCCAACGTCCTGACTTTC
>15|TRBV7-2|TRBJ1-2|NA|many
CASSLSPGRVDGYTF
TGTGCCAGCAGCCTATCACCGGGCAGGGTGGATGGCTACACCTTC
>11|TRBV29-1|TRBJ2-1|NA|few
CSVEIGPEQFF
TGCAGCGTTGAAATAGGTCCTGAGCAGTTCTTC
>16|TRBV7-2|TRBJ2-3|TRBD2|many
CASSLGPSGGTDTQYF
TGTGCCAGCAGCTTAGGGCCTAGCGGGGGGACAGATACGCAGTATTTT
>15|TRBV21-1|TRBJ1-5|NA|few
CASMSWTGSNQPQHF
TGTGCCAGCATGTCCTGGACAGGGAGCAATCAGCCCCAGCATTTT
>13|TRBV6-1|TRBJ2-7|NA|few
CASSEDRGYEQYF
TGTGCCAGCAGTGAAGATCGGGGCTACGAGCAGTACTTC
>13|TRBV29-1|TRBJ2-2|NA|many
CSVGVQNTGELFF
TGCAGCGTTGGTGTCCAAAACACCGGGGAGCTGTTTTTT
>13|TRBV7-2|TRBJ1-1|NA|NA
CASSLGFSPEAFF
TGTGCCAGCAGCTTAGGTTTTAGTCCTGAAGCTTTCTTT
>16|TRBV5-4|TRBJ2-5|TRBD1|NA
CASSSSGTGGGETQYF
TGTGCCAGCAGCTCCTCCGGGACAGGGGGCGGAGAGACCCAGTACTTC
>11|TRBV14|TRBJ2-1|NA|medium-sized
CASSTGNEQFF
TGTGCCAGCAGTACGGGAAATGAGCAGTTCTTC
>12|TRBV7-9|TRBJ1-3|TRBD1|NA
CASSRDSYTIYF
TGTGCCAGCAGCAGGGACAGCTACACCATATATTTT
>12|TRBV14|TRBJ2-4|NA|NA
CASSQEGNIQYF
TGTGCCAGCAGCCAAGAAGGGAACATTCAGTACTTC
>14|TRBV5-1|TRBJ2-2|NA|many
CASSLGGETGELFF
TGCGCCAGCAGCTTGGGAGGGGAGACCGGGGAGCTGTTTTTT
>17|TRBV5-1|TRBJ2-2|TRBD1|few
CASSPGDRRTNTGELFF
TGCGCCAGCAGCCCGGGGGACAGGCGGACGAACACCGGGGAGCTGTTTTTT
>13|TRBV7-9|TRBJ2-5|TRBD2|many
CASSPGLEETQYF
TGTGCCAGCAGCCCCGGACTAGAAGAGACCCAGTACTTC
>12|TRBV6-1|TRBJ1-6|NA|few
CASSEANSPLHF
TGTGCCAGCAGTGAAGCGAATTCACCCCTCCACTTT
>13|TRBV19|TRBJ2-7|NA|few
CASGVQGTYEQYF
TGTGCCAGTGGGGTACAGGGAACCTACGAGCAGTACTTC
>11|TRBV19|TRBJ2-1|NA|many
CATQGRNEQFF
TGTGCCACCCAGGGGCGGAATGAGCAGTTCTTC
>15|TRBV6-2/TRBV6-3|TRBJ2-7|NA|many
CASSVPSAGQYEQYF
TGTGCCAGCAGTGTCCCATCCGCGGGGCAGTACGAGCAGTACTTC
>16|TRBV5-1|TRBJ2-7|NA|few
CASSLVGGEASYEQYF
TGCGCCAGCAGCTTGGTGGGCGGTGAGGCTTCCTACGAGCAGTACTTC
>14|TRBV5-6|TRBJ1-1|NA|many
CASSLGVRGTEAFF
TGTGCCAGCAGCTTGGGTGTCAGGGGCACTGAAGCTTTCTTT
>13|TRBV19|TRBJ1-1|NA|NA
CTSRGQENTEAFF
TGTACCAGTAGGGGCCAGGAGAACACTGAAGCTTTCTTT
>15|TRBV24-1|TRBJ1-5|NA|NA
CATSDAGLGNQPQHF
TGTGCCACCAGTGACGCGGGGCTTGGGAATCAGCCCCAGCATTTT
>16|TRBV5-4|TRBJ2-6|NA|NA
CASSTGTDSGANVLTF
TGTGCCAGCAGCACCGGGACTGACTCTGGGGCCAACGTCCTGACTTTC
>13|TRBV7-9|TRBJ1-2|NA|few
CASSQDVDYGYTF
TGTGCCAGCAGCCAGGATGTGGACTATGGCTACACCTTC
>13|TRBV5-6|TRBJ1-1|NA|few
CASSWVRGTEAFF
TGTGCCAGCAGCTGGGTACGGGGGACTGAAGCTTTCTTT
>13|TRBV20-1|TRBJ1-2|TRBD1|many
CSTQGENLYGYTF
TGCAGTACTCAGGGGGAGAATCTCTATGGCTACACCTTC
>13|TRBV19|TRBJ2-2|NA|once
CASSTRVSGELFF
TGTGCCAGTAGTACCAGGGTTTCCGGGGAGCTGTTTTTT
>14|TRBV27|TRBJ1-6|NA|many
CASSLHVSSSPLHF
TGTGCCAGCAGTTTACATGTTTCTAGTTCACCCCTCCACTTT
>15|TRBV20-1|TRBJ1-1|NA|few
CSARGEIGTRTEAFF
TGCAGTGCTAGAGGCGAGATCGGGACCCGGACTGAAGCTTTCTTT
>15|TRBV7-3|TRBJ2-3|TRBD2|few
CASSLTGGNADTQYF
TGTGCCAGCAGCTTAACCGGGGGGAACGCAGATACGCAGTATTTT
>14|TRBV9|TRBJ1-1|NA|NA
CASSDMIGSTEAFF
TGTGCCAGCAGTGATATGATCGGAAGCACTGAAGCTTTCTTT
>13|TRBV5-6|TRBJ2-7|NA|many
CASSPTGRYEQYF
TGTGCCAGCAGCCCGACAGGGAGGTACGAGCAGTACTTC
>14|TRBV28|TRBJ1-6|NA|NA
CASSLRSRYSPLHF
TGTGCCAGCAGTTTAAGGAGTCGGTATTCACCCCTCCACTTT
>15|TRBV12-3/TRBV12-4|TRBJ2-6|NA|many
CASSSLSSGANVLTF
TGTGCCAGCAGTTCCCTGTCCTCTGGGGCCAACGTCCTGACTTTC
>13|TRBV2|TRBJ1-1|NA|many
CASRDRQNTEAFF
TGTGCCAGCAGAGACAGGCAGAACACTGAAGCTTTCTTT
>14|TRBV3-1|TRBJ1-2|NA|few
CASSRQSWGYGYTF
TGTGCCAGCAGCCGGCAGTCCTGGGGCTATGGCTACACCTTC
>14|TRBV7-2|TRBJ1-4|TRBD1|many
CASSQGQRNEKLFF
TGTGCCAGCAGCCAGGGACAGCGGAATGAAAAACTGTTTTTT
>13|TRBV6-1|TRBJ1-5|NA|many
CASSETGFQPQHF
TGTGCCAGCAGTGAAACAGGGTTTCAGCCCCAGCATTTT
>14|TRBV7-3|TRBJ1-2|TRBD1|many
CASSPQGGDYGYTF
TGTGCCAGCAGCCCCCAGGGGGGGGACTATGGCTACACCTTC
>14|TRBV6-2/TRBV6-3|TRBJ1-1|NA|many
CASSYRGGRTEAFF
TGTGCCAGCAGTTACAGGGGAGGACGGACTGAAGCTTTCTTT
>16|TRBV4-3|TRBJ1-4|NA|few
CASSSRAGYTNEKLFF
TGCGCCAGCAGCTCGCGTGCAGGTTACACTAATGAAAAACTGTTTTTT
>10|TRBV7-9|TRBJ1-1|NA|few
CASTRVGAFF
TGTGCCAGTACAAGGGTCGGAGCTTTCTTT
>14|TRBV14|TRBJ1-5|NA|few
CASSRGGNNQPQHF
TGTGCCAGCAGCAGAGGGGGAAACAATCAGCCCCAGCATTTT
>12|TRBV18|TRBJ1-2|NA|few
CASSPNKDGYTF
TGTGCCAGCTCACCTAACAAGGACGGCTACACCTTC